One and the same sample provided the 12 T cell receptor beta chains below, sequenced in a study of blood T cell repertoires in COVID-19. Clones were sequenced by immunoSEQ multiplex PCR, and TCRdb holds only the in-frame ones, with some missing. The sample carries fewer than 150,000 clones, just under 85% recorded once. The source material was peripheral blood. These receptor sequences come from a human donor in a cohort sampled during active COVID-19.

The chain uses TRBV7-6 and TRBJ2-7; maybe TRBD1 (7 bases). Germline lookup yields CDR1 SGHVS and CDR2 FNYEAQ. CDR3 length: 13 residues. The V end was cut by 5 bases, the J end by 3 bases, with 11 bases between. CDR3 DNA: TGTGCCAGCAGCCCAGGGGGGTTCTACGAGCAGTACTTC. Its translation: CASSPGGFYEQYF.

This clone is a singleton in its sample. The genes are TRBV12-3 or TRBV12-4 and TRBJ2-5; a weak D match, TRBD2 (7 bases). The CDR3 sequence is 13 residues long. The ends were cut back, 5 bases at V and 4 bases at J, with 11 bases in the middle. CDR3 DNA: TGTGCCAGCAGTCGGGGGGCCCGAGAGACCCAGTACTTC. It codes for CASSRGARETQYF.

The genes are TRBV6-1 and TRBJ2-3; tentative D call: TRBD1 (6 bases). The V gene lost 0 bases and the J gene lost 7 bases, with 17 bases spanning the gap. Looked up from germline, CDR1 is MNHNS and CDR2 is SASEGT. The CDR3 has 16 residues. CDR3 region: CASSEAWGLVANTQYF. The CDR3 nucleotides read TGTGCCAGCAGTGAAGCTTGGGGGCTGGTGGCGAATACGCAGTATTTT.

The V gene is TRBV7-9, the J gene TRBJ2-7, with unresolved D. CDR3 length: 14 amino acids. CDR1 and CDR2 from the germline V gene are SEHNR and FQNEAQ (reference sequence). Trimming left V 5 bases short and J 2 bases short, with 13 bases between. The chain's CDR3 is CASSERTKTYEQYF. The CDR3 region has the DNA TGTGCCAGCAGCGAACGCACAAAGACCTACGAGCAGTACTTC.

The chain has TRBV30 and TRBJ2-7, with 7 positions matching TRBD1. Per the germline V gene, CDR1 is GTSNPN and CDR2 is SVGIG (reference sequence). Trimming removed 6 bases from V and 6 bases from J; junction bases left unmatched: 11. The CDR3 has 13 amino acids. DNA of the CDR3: TGTGCCTGTACACCGGGACAGAGGTTCGAGCAGTACTTC. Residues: CACTPGQRFEQYF.

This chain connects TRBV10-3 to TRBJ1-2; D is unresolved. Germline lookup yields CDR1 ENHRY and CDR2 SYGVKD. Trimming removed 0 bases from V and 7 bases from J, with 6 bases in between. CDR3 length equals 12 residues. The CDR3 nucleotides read TGTGCCATCAGTGAGTCGCAGGTTGGCTACACCTTC. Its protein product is CAISESQVGYTF.

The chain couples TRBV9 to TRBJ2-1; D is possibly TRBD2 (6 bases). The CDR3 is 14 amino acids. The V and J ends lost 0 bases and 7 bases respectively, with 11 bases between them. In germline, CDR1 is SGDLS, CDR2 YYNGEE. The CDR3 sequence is CASSVVAAGNEQFF. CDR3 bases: TGTGCCAGCAGCGTAGTAGCGGCCGGGAATGAGCAGTTCTTC.

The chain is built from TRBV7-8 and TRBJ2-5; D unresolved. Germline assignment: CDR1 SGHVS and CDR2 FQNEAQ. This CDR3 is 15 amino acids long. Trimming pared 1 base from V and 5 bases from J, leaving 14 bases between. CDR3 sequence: CASSLDYIRVETQYF. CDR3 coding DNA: TGTGCCAGCAGCTTAGATTATATCCGAGTTGAGACCCAGTACTTC.

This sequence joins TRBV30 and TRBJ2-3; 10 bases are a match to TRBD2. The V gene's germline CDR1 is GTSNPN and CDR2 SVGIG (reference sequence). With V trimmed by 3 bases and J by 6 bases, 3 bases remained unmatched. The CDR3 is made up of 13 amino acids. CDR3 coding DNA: TGTGCCTGGAGGAGCGGGGGGGCGGATACGCAGTATTTT. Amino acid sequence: CAWRSGGADTQYF.

The CDR3: CASSGRATGELFF. The CDR3 DNA sequence: TGCGCCAGCAGTGGGAGGGCCACCGGGGAGCTGTTTTTT. The chain has TRBV10-1 and TRBJ2-2; maybe TRBD2 (6 bases). The CDR3 consists of 13 residues. Germline V CDR1 and CDR2: WNHNN, SYGVQD (reference sequence). Trimming left V 4 bases short and J 4 bases short, with 7 bases between.

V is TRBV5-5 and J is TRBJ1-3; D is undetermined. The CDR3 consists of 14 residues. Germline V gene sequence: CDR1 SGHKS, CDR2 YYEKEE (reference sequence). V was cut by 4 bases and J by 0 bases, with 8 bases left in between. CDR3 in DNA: TGTGCCAGCAGCGACGGGAGCTCTGGAAACACCATATATTTT. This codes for CASSDGSSGNTIYF.

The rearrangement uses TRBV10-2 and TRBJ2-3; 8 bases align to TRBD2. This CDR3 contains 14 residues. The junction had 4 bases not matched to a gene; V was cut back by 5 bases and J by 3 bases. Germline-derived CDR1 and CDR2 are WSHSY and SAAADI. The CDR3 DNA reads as TGCGCCAGCAGTAGGTCGGGGGGGACAGATACGCAGTATTTT. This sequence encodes CASSRSGGTDTQYF.